Below, 21 T cell receptor beta chains from the same sample are listed, as sequenced in a study of T cell clonality in common variable immunodeficiency. Which antigens these TCRs recognize remains unknown. Sequencing used immunoSEQ multiplex PCR; TCRdb keeps in-frame clones, though not all of them. Recorded here are around 24,000 clones, none singletons. Overall study findings and caveats: In common variable immunodeficiency, TCR beta chains reportedly carried fewer deletions and N-nucleotide insertions.

Sequenced input: peripheral blood mononuclear cells. Receptor source: a human donor with common variable immunodeficiency.

For this clone: The read is 3 residues too short to cover the CDR3 end, so that end is filled in from the germline J gene. The V gene is TRBV2, the J gene TRBJ2-3, with 10 bases fitting TRBD1. The V gene's germline CDR1 is SNHLY and CDR2 FYNNEI. There are 13 residues in the CDR3. CDR3 DNA (partial): TGTGCCAGCAGCGAGACAGGGGGCACGACG. This translates into CASSETGGTT. The entire CDR3 is CASSETGGTTQYF.

This clone was counted many times. Partial CDR3 DNA: TGCGCCAGCAGCCGGGGACAGGGAGGTTACGAG. Its translation: CASSRGQGGYE. The entire CDR3 sequence reads CASSRGQGGYEQYF. V and J are TRBV5-1 and TRBJ2-7, with 9 bases lining up with TRBD1. Read sequence stops 3 residues before the CDR3 end, and the germline J gene provides the missing end. Trimming removed 4 bases from V and 4 bases from J; junction bases left unmatched: 6. CDR1 is SGHRS and CDR2 is YFSETQ in the germline V gene. The CDR3 consists of 14 residues.

This clone is medium-sized in the sample. CDR3 protein: CASSLVTGGYNEQFF. The DNA read from the CDR3 is TGTGCCAGCAGCTTAGTAACAGGGGGATACAATGAG. The rearrangement links TRBV11-2 to TRBJ2-1; 8 bases are shared with TRBD1. The read terminates 3 residues before the CDR3 end, so the remaining end is supplied by the germline J gene. Germline CDR1 is SGHAT and CDR2 is FQNNGV. The CDR3 covers 15 residues. With 1 base clipped from V and 4 bases from J, the junction kept 3 bases outside the gene matches.

With regard to this clone: The CDR3 is cut off 3 residues early in the read; its end comes from the germline J gene. The V call is TRBV6-1, the J call TRBJ2-3; D remains unclear. Germline CDR1 and CDR2: MNHNS and SASEGT. The CDR3 extends over 15 amino acids. Trimming took off 2 bases at V and 0 bases at J, with 9 bases between the two ends. Incomplete CDR3 DNA: TGTGCCAGCAGTGAATCTAGTATCAGCACAGATACG. Translating gives CASSESSISTDT. The entire CDR3 reads CASSESSISTDTQYF.

As to this clone: The read comes to an end 3 residues before the CDR3 does, leaving the germline J gene to fill in the end. The V call is TRBV19, the J call TRBJ1-1; maybe TRBD1 (6 bases). The V gene's germline CDR1 is LNHDA and CDR2 SQIVND (reference sequence). V lost 7 bases and J lost 6, with 21 bases in between. This CDR3 is 15 amino acids long. CDR3 residues: CASNRGTPPMPEAFF. The DNA read from the CDR3 is TGTGCCAGTAACAGAGGGACACCCCCCATGCCTGAA.

At least ten counts were recorded for this clone. The read halts 3 residues ahead of the CDR3 end, with the missing end drawn from the germline J gene. The gene calls are TRBV2 and TRBJ2-5; 7 nucleotides match TRBD2. The CDR3 is 13 residues long. V trimming: 7 bases; J trimming: 7 bases; junction bases outside the gene matches: 9. Germline CDR1 reads SNHLY; CDR2 reads FYNNEI. Partial CDR3 DNA: TGTGCCAGCACCCCTAGCGGTTTCGGGACC. Its translation is CASTPSGFGT. The entire CDR3 sequence reads CASTPSGFGTQYF.

About this clone itself: Read sequence stops 3 residues before the CDR3 end, and the germline J gene provides the missing end. The chain has TRBV19 and TRBJ2-1, with 12 positions matching TRBD2. The CDR3 totals 17 residues. Looked up from germline, CDR1 is LNHDA and CDR2 is SQIVND (reference sequence). V was pared by 6 bases and J by 2 bases, with 8 bases of the junction left unmatched. The CDR3 protein is CASSPGLAGVTYNEQFF. CDR3 DNA (partial): TGTGCCAGTAGCCCGGGACTAGCGGGTGTTACCTACAATGAG. The full variable domain, in which reference TRBV19 and TRBJ2-1 provide the parts outside the CDR3, is DGGITQSPKYLFRKEGQNVTLSCEQNLNHDAMYWYRQDPGQGLRLIYYSQIVNDFQKGDIAEGYSVSREKKESFPLTVTSAQKNPTAFYLCASSPGLAGVTYNEQFFGPGTRLTVL.

This clone was seen ten or more times. The read is 3 residues too short to cover the CDR3 end, so that end is filled in from the germline J gene. V is TRBV20-1 and J is TRBJ1-3, with D perhaps TRBD1 (6 bases). Trimming removed 6 bases from V and 6 bases from J, with 21 bases in between. The length of the CDR3 is 15 residues. The germline V gene encodes CDR1 DFQATT and CDR2 SNEGSKA (reference sequence). The sequenced CDR3 bases are TGCAGTGCCCCGAGTGGCAGGGGAGTTGAAAACACC. This gives the protein CSAPSGRGVENT. Given in full, the CDR3 is CSAPSGRGVENTIYF.

This clone was picked up many times. The DNA ends 3 residues before the CDR3 does, and the rest of the CDR3 is filled in from the germline J gene. The rearrangement joins TRBV4-2 to TRBJ2-1; 9 positions agree with TRBD2. The CDR3 is 15 residues long. Trimming removed 0 bases from V and 9 bases from J; junction bases left unmatched: 6. Per germline, CDR1 LGHNA and CDR2 YNFKEQ. CDR3 DNA, as far as it was read: TGTGCCAGCAGCCAAGAGTCTAGCGGGATTAGTGAG. Amino acid sequence: CASSQESSGISE. The full CDR3 protein is CASSQESSGISEQFF.

Remarks on this clone: Its ends do not fully match the called genes, so a read error is possible. The CDR3 goes on 3 residues after the read ends, and that part is filled in from the germline J gene. This chain uses TRBV7-9 with TRBJ2-3; a weak D match, TRBD2 (6 bases). Germline lookup yields CDR1 SEHNR and CDR2 FQNEAQ (reference sequence). The CDR3 totals 14 residues. The CDR3: CSSSLGGATDTQYF. CDR3 bases read: TGTTCCAGCAGCTTAGGAGGGGCCACAGATACG.

This clone was picked up a small number of times. The read gets to within 3 residues of the CDR3 end, and the germline J gene fills in the rest. The gene calls are TRBV7-6 and TRBJ2-1; 7 bases line up with TRBD2. Germline V gives CDR1 SGHVS, CDR2 FNYEAQ. Trimming took 3 bases from V and 1 from J; bases not matched to a gene: 3. The CDR3 has 15 residues. The CDR3 reads CASSLRLASYNEQFF. The part of the CDR3 DNA that was read is TGTGCCAGCAGCTTGCGACTAGCATCCTACAATGAG.

Concerning this clone: Read coverage stops 3 residues before the CDR3 terminus; the germline J gene supplies the remainder. The chain carries TRBV30 and TRBJ2-5; D is perhaps TRBD2 (5 bases). In germline, CDR1 is GTSNPN, CDR2 SVGIG (reference sequence). There are 15 residues in the CDR3. Trimming pared 1 base from V and 0 bases from J, leaving 12 bases between. CDR3 DNA (partial): TGTGCCTGGAGTGGTGGACTTATGTACCAAGAGACC. Its translation is CAWSGGLMYQET. The entire CDR3 protein is CAWSGGLMYQETQYF.

This clone turned up a few times. The sequence runs out 3 residues before the end of the CDR3; the remainder is reconstructed from the germline J gene. The chain links TRBV20-1 to TRBJ2-5; D is undetermined. CDR1 and CDR2 (germline): DFQATT, SNEGSKA (reference sequence). V was pared by 6 bases and J by 1 base, with 12 bases between. This CDR3 comprises 13 residues. The CDR3 loop is CSATSMVQETQYF. CDR3 DNA (partial): TGCAGTGCGACTTCAATGGTCCAAGAGACC.

Remarks on this clone: The CDR3 goes on 3 residues after the read ends, and that part is filled in from the germline J gene. This rearrangement joins TRBV18 to TRBJ1-1, with D maybe TRBD1 (6 bases). CDR1 is KGHSH and CDR2 is LQKENI in the germline V gene. V lost 0 bases, J lost 4 bases, and 9 bases lay in between. This CDR3 spans 14 amino acids. This chain's CDR3 is CASSPPQGTTEAFF. CDR3 bases read: TGTGCCAGCTCACCACCGCAGGGGACCACTGAA.

CDR3 amino acids: CASQGALNTEAFF. The sequenced CDR3 bases are TGTGCCAGCCAGGGCGCCCTGAACACTGAA. The V gene is TRBV2, the J gene TRBJ1-1; tentative D call: TRBD1 (5 bases). The DNA ends 3 residues before the CDR3 does, and the rest of the CDR3 is filled in from the germline J gene. The CDR3 length is 13 residues. The V end was cut by 8 bases, the J end by 0 bases, with 10 bases between. CDR1 and CDR2 from the germline V gene are SNHLY and FYNNEI.

This clone has only a few counts. Read data end 3 residues before the CDR3 end; the end is taken from the germline J gene. The J gene is TRBJ2-5, the V gene TRBV7-9, with D perhaps assigned TRBD1 or TRBD2 (5 bases each). Germline CDR1 reads SEHNR; CDR2 reads FQNEAQ (reference sequence). V lost 3 bases, J lost 5 bases, and 10 bases lay in between. This CDR3 has 13 residues. CDR3 DNA, as far as it was read: TGTGCCAGCAGCTTCCCCAGGGAGGAGACC. Its translation is CASSFPREET. The complete CDR3 sequence is CASSFPREETQYF.

Turning to this clone: With the read ending 3 residues before the CDR3 end, the germline J gene is used to fill in that end. The chain recombines TRBV6-1 with TRBJ1-3, with a weak D call TRBD1 (5 bases). Germline V gene data show CDR1 as MNHNS and CDR2 as SASEGT. The CDR3 totals 17 residues. V was clipped by 2 bases and J by 2 bases, with 16 bases between them. CDR3 bases read: TGTGCCAGCAGTGAACTTTACCGAACGGGGGCTGGAAACACC. Protein: CASSELYRTGAGNT. The entire CDR3 sequence reads CASSELYRTGAGNTIYF.

A note on this clone: The read comes to an end 3 residues before the CDR3 does, leaving the germline J gene to fill in the end. V and J are TRBV19 and TRBJ1-1; D possibly corresponds to TRBD1 (6 bases). CDR1 LNHDA and CDR2 SQIVND come from the germline V gene (reference sequence). CDR3 length equals 15 residues. The V and J ends lost 7 bases and 6 bases respectively, with 21 bases between them. The sequenced part of the CDR3 DNA is TGTGCCAGTATTCCGACACGGGGGGGCCTCTCTGAA. Its protein is CASIPTRGGLSE. The whole CDR3 is CASIPTRGGLSEAFF.

This clone was counted a few times. The DNA ends 3 residues before the CDR3 does, and the rest of the CDR3 is filled in from the germline J gene. J is TRBJ2-1 and V is TRBV13; no clear D. CDR3 length: 15 residues. V shed 6 bases and J shed 0 bases, with 12 bases lying between them. Germline V gene data show CDR1 as PRHDT and CDR2 as FYEKMQ (reference sequence). Here the CDR3 reads CASRPGLRSYNEQFF. The DNA read from the CDR3 is TGTGCCAGCAGACCCGGTCTACGCTCCTACAATGAG.

Concerning this clone: The sequence runs out 3 residues before the end of the CDR3; the remainder is reconstructed from the germline J gene. V and J are TRBV18 and TRBJ1-1, with 8 bases that match TRBD1. V gave up 4 bases and J gave up 4 bases; unmatched junction bases: 17. The CDR3 is 18 amino acids. Germline CDR1 is KGHSH and CDR2 is LQKENI. The sequenced CDR3 bases are TGTGCCAGCTCACGTTATCCCGAGACAGGGGCGGGAGGCACTGAA. Translation: CASSRYPETGAGGTE. In full, the CDR3 reads CASSRYPETGAGGTEAFF.

This clone was counted ten times or more. Read sequence stops 3 residues before the CDR3 end, and the germline J gene provides the missing end. V usage is TRBV7-3 and J usage is TRBJ2-1; 9 bases line up with TRBD2. The CDR3 sequence is 15 residues long. Looked up from germline, CDR1 is SGHTA and CDR2 is FQGTGA. The J segment lost 9 bases and the V segment lost 5 bases, leaving 11 bases of the junction unmatched. Here the CDR3 reads CASSPASGTRGEQFF. The DNA read from the CDR3 is TGTGCCAGCAGCCCCGCTAGCGGGACAAGGGGTGAG.